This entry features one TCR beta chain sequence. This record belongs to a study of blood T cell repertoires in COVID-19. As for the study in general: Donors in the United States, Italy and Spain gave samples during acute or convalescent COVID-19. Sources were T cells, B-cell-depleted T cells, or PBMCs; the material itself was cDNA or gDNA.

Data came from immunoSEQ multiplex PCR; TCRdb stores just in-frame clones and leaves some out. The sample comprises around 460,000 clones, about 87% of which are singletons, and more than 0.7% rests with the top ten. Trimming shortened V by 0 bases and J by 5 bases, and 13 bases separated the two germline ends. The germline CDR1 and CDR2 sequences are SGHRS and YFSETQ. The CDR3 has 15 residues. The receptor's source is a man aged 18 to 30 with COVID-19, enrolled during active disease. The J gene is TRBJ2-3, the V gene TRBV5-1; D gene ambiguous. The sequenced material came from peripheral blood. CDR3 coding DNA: TGCGCCAGCAGCTTGGACAGCCAACTGAGAGATACGCAGTATTTT. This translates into CASSLDSQLRDTQYF.